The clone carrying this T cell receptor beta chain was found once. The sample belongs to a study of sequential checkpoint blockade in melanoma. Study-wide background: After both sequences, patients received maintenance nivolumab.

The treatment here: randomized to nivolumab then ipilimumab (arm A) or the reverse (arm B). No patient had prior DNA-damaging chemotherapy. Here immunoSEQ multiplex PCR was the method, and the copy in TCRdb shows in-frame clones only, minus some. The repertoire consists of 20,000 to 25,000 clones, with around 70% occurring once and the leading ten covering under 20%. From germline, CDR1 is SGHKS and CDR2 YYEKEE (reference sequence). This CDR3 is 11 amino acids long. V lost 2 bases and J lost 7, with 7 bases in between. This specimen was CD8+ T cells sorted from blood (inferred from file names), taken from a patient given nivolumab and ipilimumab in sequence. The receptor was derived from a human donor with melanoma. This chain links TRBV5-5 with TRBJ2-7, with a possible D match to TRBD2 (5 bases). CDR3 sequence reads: CASSFSGEQYV. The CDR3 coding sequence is TGTGCCAGCAGCTTTTCGGGGGAGCAGTACGTC.